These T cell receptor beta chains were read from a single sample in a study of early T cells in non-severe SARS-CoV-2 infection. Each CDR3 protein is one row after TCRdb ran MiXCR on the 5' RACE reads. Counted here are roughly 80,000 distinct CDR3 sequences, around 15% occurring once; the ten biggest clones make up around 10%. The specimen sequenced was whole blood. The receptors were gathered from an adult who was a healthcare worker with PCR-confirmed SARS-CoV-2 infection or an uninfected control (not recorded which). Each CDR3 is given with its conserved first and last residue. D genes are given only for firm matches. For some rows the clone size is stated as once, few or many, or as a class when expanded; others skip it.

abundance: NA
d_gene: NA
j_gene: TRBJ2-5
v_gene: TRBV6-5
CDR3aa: CASSLSGDMETQYF
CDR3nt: TGTGCCAGCAGCCTCTCGGGGGATATGGAGACCCAGTACTTC

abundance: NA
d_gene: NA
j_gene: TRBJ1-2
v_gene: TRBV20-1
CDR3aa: CSARDQREGYTF
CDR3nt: TGCAGTGCTAGAGATCAGAGGGAAGGCTACACCTTC

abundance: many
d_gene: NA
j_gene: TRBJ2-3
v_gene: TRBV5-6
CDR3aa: CASSLGASTDTQYF
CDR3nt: TGTGCCAGCAGCTTGGGAGCTAGCACAGATACGCAGTATTTT

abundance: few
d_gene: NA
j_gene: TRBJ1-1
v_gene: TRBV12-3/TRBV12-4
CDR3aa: CASSIPQGDGTEAFF
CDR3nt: TGTGCCAGCAGTATACCACAGGGAGACGGCACTGAAGCTTTCTTT

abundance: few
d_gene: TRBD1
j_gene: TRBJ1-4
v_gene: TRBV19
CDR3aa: CASSITGTGNEKLFF
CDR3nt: TGTGCCAGTAGTATCACCGGGACAGGGAACGAAAAACTGTTTTTT

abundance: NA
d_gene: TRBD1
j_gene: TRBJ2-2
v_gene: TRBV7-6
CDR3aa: CASSLRTGDGELFF
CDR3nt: TGTGCCAGCAGCTTAAGGACAGGGGACGGGGAGCTGTTTTTT

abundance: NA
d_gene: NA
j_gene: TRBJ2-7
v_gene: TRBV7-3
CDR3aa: CASSEDGVGEQYF
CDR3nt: TGTGCCAGCAGCGAAGATGGGGTTGGCGAGCAGTACTTC

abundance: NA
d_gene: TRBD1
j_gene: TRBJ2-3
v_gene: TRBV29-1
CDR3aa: CSVEDRSTDTQYF
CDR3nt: TGCAGCGTTGAGGACAGGAGCACAGATACGCAGTATTTT

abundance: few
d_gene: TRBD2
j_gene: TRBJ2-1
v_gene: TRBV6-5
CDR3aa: CASSLSGSSYNEQFF
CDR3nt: TGTGCCAGCAGCCTTAGCGGGAGTTCCTACAATGAGCAGTTCTTC

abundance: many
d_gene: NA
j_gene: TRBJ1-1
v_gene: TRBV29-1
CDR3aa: CSVEGGGTEAFF
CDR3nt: TGCAGCGTTGAGGGGGGCGGCACTGAAGCTTTCTTT

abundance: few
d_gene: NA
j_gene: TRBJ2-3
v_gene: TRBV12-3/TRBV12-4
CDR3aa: CASSLLVEADTQYF
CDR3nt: TGTGCCAGCAGTTTACTAGTGGAGGCAGATACGCAGTATTTT

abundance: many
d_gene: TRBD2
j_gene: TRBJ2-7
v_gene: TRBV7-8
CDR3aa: CASSVLAGGWSEQYF
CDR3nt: TGTGCCAGCAGCGTACTAGCGGGGGGTTGGTCCGAGCAGTACTTC

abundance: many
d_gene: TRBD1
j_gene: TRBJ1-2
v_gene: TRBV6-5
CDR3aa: CASSLDRAYGYTF
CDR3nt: TGTGCCAGCAGTTTGGACAGGGCCTATGGCTACACCTTC

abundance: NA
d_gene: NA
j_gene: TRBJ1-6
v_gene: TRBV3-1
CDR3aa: CASSQGGEGSPLHF
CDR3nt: TGTGCCAGCAGCCAGGGAGGGGAGGGATCACCCCTCCACTTT

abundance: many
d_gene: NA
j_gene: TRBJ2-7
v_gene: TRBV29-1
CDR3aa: CSVRTDSYEQYF
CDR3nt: TGCAGCGTGAGGACTGATTCCTACGAGCAGTACTTC

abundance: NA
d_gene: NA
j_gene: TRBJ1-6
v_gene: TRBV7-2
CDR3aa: CASSLSASPLHF
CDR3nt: TGTGCCAGCAGCTTATCGGCCTCACCCCTCCACTTT

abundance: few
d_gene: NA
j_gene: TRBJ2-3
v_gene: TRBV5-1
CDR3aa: CASSLVNPRHDTQYF
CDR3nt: TGCGCCAGCAGCTTGGTAAATCCCCGACATGATACGCAGTATTTT

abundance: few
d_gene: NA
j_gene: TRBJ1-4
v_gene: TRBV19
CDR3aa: CASSRAGATNEKLFF
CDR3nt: TGTGCCAGTAGCCGAGCAGGGGCAACTAATGAAAAACTGTTTTTT

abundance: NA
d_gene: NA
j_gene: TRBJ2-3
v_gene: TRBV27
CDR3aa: CASSLGQSDTQYF
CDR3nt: TGTGCCAGCAGTTTAGGACAGTCAGATACGCAGTATTTT

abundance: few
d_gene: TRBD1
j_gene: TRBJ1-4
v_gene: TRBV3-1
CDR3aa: CASSQGTGGVGEKLFF
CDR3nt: TGTGCCAGCAGCCAAGGGACAGGGGGCGTTGGTGAAAAACTGTTTTTT

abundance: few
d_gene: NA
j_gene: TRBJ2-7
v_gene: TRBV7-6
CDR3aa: CASSPGDSLSYEQYF
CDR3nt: TGTGCCAGCAGCCCCGGGGATTCCCTTTCCTACGAGCAGTACTTC

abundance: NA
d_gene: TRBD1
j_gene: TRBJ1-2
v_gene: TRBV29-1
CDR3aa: CSVEEGQYGYTF
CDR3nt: TGCAGCGTTGAAGAGGGACAGTACGGCTACACCTTC

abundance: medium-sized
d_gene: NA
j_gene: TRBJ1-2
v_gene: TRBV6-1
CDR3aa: CASSEAQDGYGYTF
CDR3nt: TGTGCCAGCAGTGAAGCGCAGGACGGCTATGGCTACACCTTC

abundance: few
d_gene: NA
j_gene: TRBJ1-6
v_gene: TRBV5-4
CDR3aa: CASSPQGGGFNSPLHF
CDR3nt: TGTGCCAGCAGCCCTCAAGGTGGAGGGTTCAATTCACCCCTCCACTTT

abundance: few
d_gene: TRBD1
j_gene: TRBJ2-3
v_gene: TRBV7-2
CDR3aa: CASSRMGQGSGDTQYF
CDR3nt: TGTGCCAGCAGCCGCATGGGACAGGGGAGTGGAGATACGCAGTATTTT

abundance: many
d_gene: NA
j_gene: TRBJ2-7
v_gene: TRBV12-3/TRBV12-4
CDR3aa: CASSFGLETYEQYF
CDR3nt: TGTGCCAGCAGTTTCGGACTGGAGACCTACGAGCAGTACTTC

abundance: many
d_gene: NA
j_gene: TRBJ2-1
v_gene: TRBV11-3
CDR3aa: CASSLSGDDEQFF
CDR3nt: TGTGCCAGCAGCTTAAGCGGCGATGATGAGCAGTTCTTC

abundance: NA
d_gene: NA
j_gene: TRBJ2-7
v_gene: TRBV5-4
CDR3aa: CASRPELPVTYEQYF
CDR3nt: TGTGCCAGCAGACCTGAACTCCCCGTTACCTACGAGCAGTACTTC

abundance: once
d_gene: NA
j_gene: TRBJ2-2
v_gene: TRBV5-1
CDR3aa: CASSLDDRKNTGELFF
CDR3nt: TGCGCCAGCAGCTTGGATGACAGGAAGAACACCGGGGAGCTGTTTTTT